Listed here are 20 T cell receptor beta chains from one sample, sequenced in a study of blood T cells in healthy people across ages. A sample-barcoded 5' primer and a J-beta primer mix were used in a second PCR of roughly 7 to 11 cycles. From the 5' RACE reads, TCRdb called clonotypes with MiXCR, one entry per CDR3 protein. The sample has around 670,000 distinct CDR3 sequences, 25% to 35% seen once. The sequenced material came from blood. The receptors were sampled from an elderly woman in good health.

This clonotype was seen repeatedly, ten times or more. The CDR3 sequence: CASSSSNGYEQYF. The DNA of the CDR3 is TGTGCCAGCAGCTCCTCCAATGGCTACGAGCAGTACTTC. This chain links TRBV11-3 with TRBJ2-7, with D uncertain. CDR3 length: 13 amino acids. Looked up from germline, CDR1 is SGHNT and CDR2 is YENEEA. With 4 bases removed from V and 3 bases from J, the gap between germline ends came to 10 bases.

This clonotype was detected a few times. The chain is built from TRBV20-1 and TRBJ2-7, with 10 bases lining up with TRBD2. This CDR3 spans 13 amino acids. The V gene end was trimmed by 5 bases and the J gene end by 6 bases; junction bases not matched to a gene: 7. Germline V gene data show CDR1 as DFQATT and CDR2 as SNEGSKA (reference sequence). As DNA, the CDR3 is TGCAGTGCTGGGAGCGGGGGGGCCTCCGAGCAGTACTTC. Protein sequence: CSAGSGGASEQYF.

With respect to this clonotype: The junction departs from germline at one end; a sequencing error may be responsible. This chain joins TRBV6-5 and TRBJ2-3; the D gene could be TRBD1 or TRBD2 (5 bases each). The CDR3 is 15 residues long. Germline values: CDR1 MNHEY, CDR2 SVGAGI. The CDR3, as DNA: TGTGCCAGCGGTTACCGGGGCTCTCTCACAGATACGCAGTATTTT. It codes for CASGYRGSLTDTQYF.

This clonotype was observed many times. The rearrangement links TRBV9 to TRBJ1-2; the D is unclear. V was trimmed by 3 bases and J by 4 bases, leaving 13 bases between them. Germline V gene lookup returns CDR1 SGDLS and CDR2 YYNGEE. The CDR3 loop spans 14 amino acids. CDR3 bases: TGTGCCAGCAGCGCAAGGAGCCGGATCTATGGCTACACCTTC. It is translated as CASSARSRIYGYTF. Drawing the rest from reference TRBV9 and TRBJ1-2, the complete variable domain is DSGVTQTPKHLITATGQRVTLRCSPRSGDLSVYWYQQSLDQGLQFLIQYYNGEERAKGNILERFSAQQFPDLHSELNLSSLELGDSALYFCASSARSRIYGYTFGSGTRLTVV.

This clonotype was detected many times. The chain is built from TRBV7-3 and TRBJ2-5; TRBD2 might be the D (6 bases). The germline V gene encodes CDR1 SGHTA and CDR2 FQGTGA. The CDR3 has 13 amino acids. V lost 5 bases and J 6 bases, leaving 13 bases between the germline ends. CDR3 nucleotide sequence: TGTGCCAGCAGCCCGGGACTGGGGCAGACCCAGTACTTC. This sequence encodes CASSPGLGQTQYF.

Note on this clonotype: A much bigger clone sits one base away, suggesting this may be a read error. The chain joins TRBV19 to TRBJ2-7; the match to TRBD1 covers 11 bases. CDR3 length: 14 residues. Germline assignment: CDR1 LNHDA and CDR2 SQIVND (reference sequence). The chain's CDR3 is CARSTGQGADEQYF. The DNA for the CDR3 is TGTGCCCGTAGTACCGGACAGGGGGCAGACGAGCAGTACTTC.

This clonotype was seen ten or more times. V is TRBV7-3 and J is TRBJ2-7; tentative D call: TRBD1 (5 bases). V lost 4 bases and J lost 2, with 15 bases in between. Germline CDR1 and CDR2: SGHTA and FQGTGA. The CDR3 contains 15 residues. The CDR3 sequence is CASSYTGLSTYEQYF. The CDR3, as DNA: TGTGCCAGCAGCTATACAGGTCTATCGACCTACGAGCAGTACTTC.

This clonotype came up once. V usage is TRBV28 and J usage is TRBJ1-3, with D perhaps matching TRBD1 (5 bases). Germline V lookup: CDR1 MDHEN, CDR2 SYDVKM. V was shortened by 4 bases and J by 2 bases, with 18 bases between the two germline ends. CDR3 length equals 17 residues. The CDR3 loop is CASSSPQGVGPGNTIYF. The DNA for the CDR3 is TGTGCCAGCAGTTCCCCCCAGGGAGTTGGGCCTGGAAACACCATATATTTT. The full variable domain, with the rest looked up from reference TRBV28 and TRBJ1-3, is DVKVTQSSRYLVKRTGEKVFLECVQDMDHENMFWYRQDPGLGLRLIYFSYDVKMKEKGDIPEGYSVSREKKERFSLILESASTNQTSMYLCASSSPQGVGPGNTIYFGEGSWLTVV.

A few counts support this clonotype. This rearrangement joins TRBV6-5 to TRBJ2-3; 10 bases are a match to TRBD2. Germline lookup yields CDR1 MNHEY and CDR2 SVGAGI. The length of the CDR3 is 15 residues. After removal of 6 bases from V and 7 bases from J, the junction contained 10 bases not matched to a gene. The CDR3 loop reads CASSTSGGAQNTQYF. In DNA form, the CDR3 reads TGTGCCAGCAGCACCAGCGGGGGGGCCCAAAATACGCAGTATTTT.

This chain links TRBV9 with TRBJ2-1; D possibly corresponds to TRBD2 (5 bases). The CDR3 consists of 11 residues. V was cut by 7 bases and J by 10 bases, with 12 bases left in between. CDR1 and CDR2 (germline): SGDLS, YYNGEE. CDR3 DNA sequence: TGTGCCAGCGGACCACTAGGGGAGCAGTTCTTC. Encoded protein: CASGPLGEQFF.

This clonotype turned up a few times. This chain links TRBV27 with TRBJ1-1, with D possibly matching TRBD1 (5 bases). Trimming took off 6 bases at V and 1 base at J, with 15 bases between the two ends. Germline assignment: CDR1 MNHEY and CDR2 SMNVEV (reference sequence). The CDR3 spans 15 residues. The CDR3 loop is CASSLIQGENTEAFF. The DNA of the CDR3 is TGTGCCAGCAGCTTAATCCAGGGCGAGAACACTGAAGCTTTCTTT.

This clonotype was counted only a few times. This chain connects TRBV5-1 to TRBJ1-4, with a possible D match to TRBD1 (6 bases). The germline CDR1 and CDR2 sequences are SGHRS and YFSETQ. Trimming cost V 1 base and J 7 bases, with 17 bases left between them. CDR3 size: 16 residues. The CDR3 sequence: CASSLSPGGRGEKLFF. In DNA form, the CDR3 reads TGCGCCAGCAGCTTGAGTCCGGGGGGCAGGGGTGAAAAACTGTTTTTT.

Points on this clonotype: This may come from a read error, since a much larger clone is one base off. V and J are TRBV7-8 and TRBJ2-5; TRBD2 aligns across 7 bases. This CDR3 region has 16 residues. Germline assignment: CDR1 SGHVS and CDR2 FQNEAQ. CDR3 sequence: CVSSLELSPVGGEQYF. The CDR3 DNA sequence: TGTGTCAGCAGCTTAGAACTTAGCCCAGTGGGGGGGGAGCAGTACTTC.

This clonotype has at least ten counts. The V call is TRBV5-1, the J call TRBJ2-7; 10 bases fit TRBD1. This CDR3 is 14 amino acids long. Germline CDR1 is SGHRS and CDR2 is YFSETQ. V was clipped by 7 bases and J by 1 base; unmatched bases: 5. For the CDR3, the DNA is TGCGCCAGCGCTCGGGACAGGGGATCCTACGAGCAGTACTTC. This codes for CASARDRGSYEQYF.

This clonotype was counted ten times or more. V gene TRBV6-2 or TRBV6-3 combines with J gene TRBJ1-6; no firm D call. The CDR3 is 16 amino acids. The germline CDR1 and CDR2 sequences are MNHEY and SVGEGT. V was trimmed by 4 bases and J by 6 bases, leaving 16 bases between them. The CDR3 here is CASSSWTGASNSPLHF. DNA for the CDR3: TGTGCCAGCAGTTCCTGGACGGGAGCGAGTAATTCACCCCTCCACTTT.

In its sample, this clonotype was seen many times. The chain links TRBV29-1 to TRBJ2-5, with D hard to call. CDR3 length: 14 amino acids. The V gene lost 0 bases and the J gene lost 2 bases, with 10 bases spanning the gap. Germline lookup yields CDR1 SQVTM and CDR2 ANQGSEA. CDR3 in amino acids: CSVEDMAAQETQYF. DNA of the CDR3: TGCAGCGTTGAAGATATGGCAGCTCAAGAGACCCAGTACTTC.

With respect to this clonotype: Just one base apart from a much larger clone, this may be a read error. The rearrangement joins TRBV2 to TRBJ2-3; no definite D call. CDR3 size: 14 residues. Between the trimmed V and J ends, which lost 9 bases and 5 bases, there was a span of 18 bases. Germline CDR1 is SNHLY and CDR2 is FYNNEI. CDR3 sequence (DNA): TGTGCCAGTCGAGCATTACTTAGAATAGATACGCAGTATTTT. Its translation is CASRALLRIDTQYF.

In this sample, this clonotype turned up a few times. The rearrangement uses TRBV6-2 or TRBV6-3 and TRBJ1-1; D gene unclear. The ends were cut back, 7 bases at V and 1 base at J, with 7 bases in the middle. CDR3 length: 12 amino acids. CDR1 MNHEY and CDR2 SVGEGT come from the germline V gene. The CDR3 here is CASTRPNTEAFF. The CDR3 nucleotides are TGTGCCAGCACCCGACCGAACACTGAAGCTTTCTTT.

This clonotype was seen more than once but under ten times. The V call is TRBV2, the J call TRBJ1-1, with D possibly TRBD1 on 6 matching bases. This CDR3 has 15 amino acids. Germline CDR1 and CDR2: SNHLY and FYNNEI. V lost 1 base, J lost 1 base, and 10 bases lay in between. CDR3 bases: TGTGCCAGCAGTGAAGTGCGGGGGGCGAACACTGAAGCTTTCTTT. This encodes CASSEVRGANTEAFF.

The chain couples TRBV7-2 to TRBJ2-1; 9 nucleotides match TRBD2. Per germline, CDR1 SGHTA and CDR2 FQGNSA. The CDR3 length is 15 residues. V gave up 5 bases and J gave up 7 bases; unmatched junction bases: 9. For the CDR3, the DNA is TGTGCCAGCAGCGACCGGACTAGCGAGAGGAATGAGCAGTTCTTC. It translates to CASSDRTSERNEQFF.